The 25 T cell receptor beta chains reported below all come from one sample, sequenced in a study of Ad26.COV2.S vaccination and SARS-CoV-2 variants. Sequencing was performed with immunoSEQ multiplex PCR; in TCRdb, only in-frame clones are kept and a portion is missing. The profile covers around 370,000 clones, with 92% appearing a single time and 3.9% taken by the ten largest. The starting material was peripheral blood, obtained after recovery from COVID-19. These receptors all stem from a human donor who had recovered from COVID-19.

As DNA, the CDR3 is TGTGCCAGAAGCACGACAGGGGGGAAAGCTTTCTTT. Translating gives CARSTTGGKAFF. The rearrangement links TRBV2 to TRBJ1-1; 9 bases map to TRBD1. The CDR3 spans 12 residues. Germline CDR1 reads SNHLY; CDR2 reads FYNNEI. V shed 9 bases and J 9 bases; nucleotides not matched to a gene: 8.

The chain is built from TRBV9 and TRBJ2-1; D gene uncertain. Looked up from germline, CDR1 is SGDLS and CDR2 is YYNGEE. CDR3 length: 11 amino acids. V lost 3 bases and J 10 bases, leaving 8 bases between the germline ends. CDR3 loop: CASSATSEQFF. CDR3 nucleotide sequence: TGTGCCAGCAGCGCCACCTCGGAGCAGTTCTTC. Based on the CDR3 plus reference TRBV9 and TRBJ2-1, the full variable domain is DSGVTQTPKHLITATGQRVTLRCSPRSGDLSVYWYQQSLDQGLQFLIQYYNGEERAKGNILERFSAQQFPDLHSELNLSSLELGDSALYFCASSATSEQFFGPGTRLTVL.

The chain combines TRBV19 with TRBJ1-1, with unresolved D. The CDR3 totals 14 residues. Trimming left V 7 bases short and J 0 bases short, with 12 bases between. Per the germline V gene, CDR1 is LNHDA and CDR2 is SQIVND (reference sequence). This chain's CDR3 is CASKNRGMNTEAFF. The CDR3 DNA is TGTGCCAGTAAGAACCGGGGAATGAACACTGAAGCTTTCTTT.

The chain carries TRBV3-1 (or the pseudogene TRBV3-2) and TRBJ1-4; 9 bases map to TRBD1. Germline CDR1 is LGHDT and CDR2 is YNNKEL (reference sequence). This CDR3 is 15 amino acids long. The trim removed 4 bases at V and 6 bases at J, leaving 6 bases unmatched. CDR3 loop: CASSLFRDRDEKLFF. The CDR3 DNA is TGTGCCAGCAGCCTATTCCGGGACAGGGATGAAAAACTGTTTTTT.

CDR3 DNA: TGTGCCAGCAGCCTTGAATGGGACAGGGCTAACTATGGCTACACCTTC. Protein product: CASSLEWDRANYGYTF. This chain joins TRBV7-2 and TRBJ1-2; 9 positions agree with TRBD1. Looked up from germline, CDR1 is SGHTA and CDR2 is FQGNSA. This CDR3 is built from 16 residues. Trimming removed 5 bases from V and 0 bases from J; junction bases left unmatched: 7.

The rearrangement joins TRBV10-1 to TRBJ2-1; the match to TRBD1 covers 8 bases. The ends lost 5 bases at V and 0 bases at J; junction bases unmatched: 6. The CDR3 length is 16 residues. CDR1 is WNHNN, CDR2 SYGVQD, per germline (reference sequence). CDR3 bases: TGCGCCAGCAGTACCTCGACAGGGGCCTCCTACAATGAGCAGTTCTTC. Translation gives CASSTSTGASYNEQFF.

The chain joins TRBV7-2 to TRBJ1-1, with 9 bases fitting TRBD1. The CDR3 contains 18 residues. Germline CDR1 is SGHTA and CDR2 is FQGNSA. V lost 2 bases to trimming and J lost 5 bases; unmatched junction nucleotides: 15. The CDR3 sequence is CASSLLVNRGRGGTEAFF. The CDR3 nucleotides are TGTGCCAGCAGCTTACTTGTGAACAGGGGGCGCGGAGGGACTGAAGCTTTCTTT.

In nucleotides, the CDR3 is TGTGCCGGAGCCGGTAACTATGGCTACACCTTC. Protein sequence: CAGAGNYGYTF. This sequence joins TRBV6-6 and TRBJ1-2; D is uncertain. CDR3 length equals 11 residues. V lost 11 bases and J lost 1, with 8 bases in between. Germline V lookup: CDR1 MNHNY, CDR2 SVGAGI (reference sequence).

The gene calls are TRBV3-1 (or the pseudogene TRBV3-2) and TRBJ2-7, with 12 nucleotides matching TRBD2. Germline V lookup: CDR1 LGHDT, CDR2 YNNKEL (reference sequence). This CDR3 comprises 15 residues. The J segment lost 4 bases and the V segment lost 3 bases, leaving 4 bases of the junction unmatched. The CDR3 here is CASSQTSGGGYEQYF. The CDR3, as DNA: TGTGCCAGCAGCCAGACTAGCGGGGGAGGTTACGAGCAGTACTTC.

The chain carries TRBV6-4 and TRBJ2-2; D is uncertain. The CDR3 totals 15 residues. Trimming pared 0 bases from V and 1 base from J, leaving 6 bases between. Germline V gene data show CDR1 as MRHNA and CDR2 as SNTAGT. In DNA, the CDR3 is TGTGCCAGCAGTGACTCGGGTTTGAACACCGGGGAGCTGTTTTTT. Protein sequence: CASSDSGLNTGELFF.

The J gene is TRBJ1-1, the V gene TRBV5-4; D remains ambiguous. This CDR3 is 15 amino acids long. The germline V gene has CDR1 SGHNT and CDR2 YYREEE (reference sequence). The ends were cut back, 5 bases at V and 0 bases at J, with 14 bases in the middle. The CDR3 sequence: CASRKNRDMNTEAFF. For the CDR3, the DNA is TGTGCCAGCAGAAAGAACAGAGATATGAACACTGAAGCTTTCTTT.

This chain connects TRBV2 to TRBJ2-7; D may be TRBD2 (6 bases). V dropped 0 bases and J dropped 13 bases, with 10 bases sitting between them. CDR1 is SNHLY, CDR2 FYNNEI, per germline. CDR3 length: 11 residues. Here the CDR3 DNA reads TGTGCCAGCAGTGAAGCGGAGGGCACCTACTTC. As protein: CASSEAEGTYF.

The J gene is TRBJ2-3, the V gene TRBV29-1; D remains unclear. The CDR3 sequence is 11 residues long. Trimming removed 7 bases from V and 4 bases from J, with 9 bases in between. Germline V lookup: CDR1 SQVTM, CDR2 ANQGSEA. The CDR3 nucleotides read TGCAGCGGGGCGGTGGCAGATACGCAGTATTTT. Residues: CSGAVADTQYF.

J is TRBJ2-2 and V is TRBV11-3; 8 bases are a match to TRBD1. Germline trimming cut 5 bases from V and 1 base from J; bases unmatched to any gene: 3. Germline V gene sequence: CDR1 SGHNT, CDR2 YENEEA. This CDR3 spans 15 amino acids. The CDR3 here is CASSNGQGNTGELFF. In DNA, the CDR3 is TGTGCCAGCAGCAACGGACAGGGGAACACCGGGGAGCTGTTTTTT.

In its sample, this clone was seen a few times. The same CDR3 is also encoded by other DNA sequences in this sample. The rearrangement uses TRBV3-1 (or the pseudogene TRBV3-2) and TRBJ1-2; no reliable D call. The length of the CDR3 is 12 residues. CDR1 and CDR2 (germline): LGHDT, YNNKEL (reference sequence). The V end was cut by 1 base, the J end by 4 bases, with 4 bases between. Written as DNA, the CDR3 is TGTGCCAGCAGCCAAGGGCCCTATGGCTACACCTTC. It is translated as CASSQGPYGYTF.

This chain links TRBV5-1 with TRBJ1-1; tentatively, D is TRBD1 (5 bases). Germline CDR1 and CDR2: SGHRS and YFSETQ. This CDR3 is built from 15 residues. With 4 bases removed from V and 1 base from J, the gap between germline ends came to 14 bases. CDR3: CASSTRDSPNTEAFF. CDR3 sequence (DNA): TGCGCCAGCAGCACTCGAGACAGTCCGAACACTGAAGCTTTCTTT.

CDR3: CASRRGGVSNQPQHF. CDR3 sequence (DNA): TGTGCCAGCAGGAGGGGGGGAGTTAGCAATCAGCCCCAGCATTTT. The chain combines TRBV2 with TRBJ1-5; D is possibly TRBD1 (6 bases). CDR3 length: 15 amino acids. Deletions cut 6 bases from V and 0 bases from J, with 12 bases between. In germline, CDR1 is SNHLY, CDR2 FYNNEI. Together with reference TRBV2 and TRBJ1-5, the CDR3 gives the full variable domain: EPEVTQTPSHQVTQMGQEVILRCVPISNHLYFYWYRQILGQKVEFLVSFYNNEISEKSEIFDDQFSVERPDGSNFTLKIRSTKLEDSAMYFCASRRGGVSNQPQHFGDGTRLSIL.

The genes are TRBV9 and TRBJ1-5; 7 bases fit TRBD1. Germline V lookup: CDR1 SGDLS, CDR2 YYNGEE. The CDR3 runs 14 residues. With V trimmed by 3 bases and J by 5 bases, 5 bases remained unmatched. The CDR3: CASSARDSYQPQHF. The CDR3 DNA reads TGTGCCAGCAGCGCTCGGGACAGCTATCAGCCCCAGCATTTT.

The chain employs TRBV6-2 or TRBV6-3 and TRBJ1-5; unclear D gene. Germline loops: CDR1 MNHEY, CDR2 SVGEGT. CDR3 length: 14 amino acids. V gave up 6 bases and J gave up 0 bases, with 9 bases separating them. As DNA, the CDR3 is TGTGCCAGCAGCTCCCTTCCTAGCAATCAGCCCCAGCATTTT. Protein sequence: CASSSLPSNQPQHF.

The rearrangement links TRBV27 to TRBJ2-5; 7 bases agree with TRBD2. Germline lookup yields CDR1 MNHEY and CDR2 SMNVEV (reference sequence). CDR3 length: 15 amino acids. J lost 4 bases, V lost 9 bases, and 14 bases had no gene match. This CDR3 is CASGGRGRGRETQYF. CDR3 sequence (DNA): TGTGCCAGTGGGGGGAGGGGACGGGGTCGAGAGACCCAGTACTTC.

The gene calls are TRBV5-1 and TRBJ2-2; D uncertain. Between the trimmed V and J ends, which lost 0 bases and 0 bases, there was a span of 9 bases. The CDR3 covers 16 residues. The germline gives CDR1 SGHRS, CDR2 YFSETQ. The CDR3 nucleotides are TGCGCCAGCAGCTTGGCCCCCAGTCCGAACACCGGGGAGCTGTTTTTT. As protein: CASSLAPSPNTGELFF.

CDR3 bases: TGCGCCAGGACTAGGGACAATGAGCAGTTCTTC. It is translated as CARTRDNEQFF. The chain links TRBV4-1 to TRBJ2-1; D might be TRBD2 (6 bases). The CDR3 covers 11 residues. Germline V CDR1 and CDR2: MGHRA, YSYEKL. V was trimmed by 9 bases and J by 5 bases, leaving 8 bases between them.

The chain links TRBV15 to TRBJ1-6; no firm D call. Germline assignment: CDR1 LNHNV and CDR2 YYDKDF (reference sequence). CDR3 length: 22 residues. V was clipped by 0 bases and J by 0 bases, with 24 bases between them. The CDR3, as DNA: TGTGCCACCAGCAGAGATCCCCACCCCCTAATCGGCTTAAGCTCCTATAATTCACCCCTCCACTTT. Residues: CATSRDPHPLIGLSSYNSPLHF.

CDR3 residues: CASSLLAYTEAFF. The CDR3 DNA reads TGCGCCAGCAGCTTGTTAGCATACACTGAAGCTTTCTTT. The chain carries TRBV5-1 and TRBJ1-1; no definite D call. Germline V gives CDR1 SGHRS, CDR2 YFSETQ. V was trimmed by 1 base and J by 3 bases, leaving 7 bases between them. The CDR3 totals 13 residues. The full variable domain, in which reference TRBV5-1 and TRBJ1-1 provide the parts outside the CDR3, is KAGVTQTPRYLIKTRGQQVTLSCSPISGHRSVSWYQQTPGQGLQFLFEYFSETQRNKGNFPGRFSGRQFSNSRSEMNVSTLELGDSALYLCASSLLAYTEAFFGQGTRLTVV.

The rearrangement joins TRBV27 to TRBJ1-1; the D gene is possibly TRBD1 (5 bases). V shed 4 bases and J shed 4 bases, with 13 bases lying between them. The CDR3 covers 14 residues. CDR1 and CDR2 (germline): MNHEY, SMNVEV (reference sequence). For the CDR3, the DNA is TGTGCCAGCAGTTCGGGCGGGGGACTCACTGAAGCTTTCTTT. Its translation is CASSSGGGLTEAFF.